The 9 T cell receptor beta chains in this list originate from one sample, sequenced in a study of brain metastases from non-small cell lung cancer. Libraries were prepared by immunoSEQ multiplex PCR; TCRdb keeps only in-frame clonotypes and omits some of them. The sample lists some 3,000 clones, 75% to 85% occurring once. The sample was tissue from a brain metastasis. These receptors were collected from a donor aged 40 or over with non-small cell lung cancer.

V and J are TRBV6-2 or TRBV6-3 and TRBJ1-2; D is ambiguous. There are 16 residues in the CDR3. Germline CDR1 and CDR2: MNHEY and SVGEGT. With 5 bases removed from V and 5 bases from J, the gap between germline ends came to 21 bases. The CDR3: CASSDIREAVRYGYTF. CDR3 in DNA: TGTGCCAGCAGTGACATTCGAGAGGCGGTTCGTTATGGCTACACCTTC.

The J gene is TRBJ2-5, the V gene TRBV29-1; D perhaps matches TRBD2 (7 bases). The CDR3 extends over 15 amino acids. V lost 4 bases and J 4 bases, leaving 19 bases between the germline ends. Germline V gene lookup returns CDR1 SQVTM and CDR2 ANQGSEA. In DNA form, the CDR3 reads TGCAGCGTTGGGGGGCGAGGGGGAGGGTCAGAGACCCAGTACTTC. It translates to CSVGGRGGGSETQYF.

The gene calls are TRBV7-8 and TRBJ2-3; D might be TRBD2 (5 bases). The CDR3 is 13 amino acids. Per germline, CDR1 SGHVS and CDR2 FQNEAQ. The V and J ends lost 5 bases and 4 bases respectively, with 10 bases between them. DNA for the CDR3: TGTGCCAGCAGCCCCCTGGGAGCAGATACGCAGTATTTT. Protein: CASSPLGADTQYF.

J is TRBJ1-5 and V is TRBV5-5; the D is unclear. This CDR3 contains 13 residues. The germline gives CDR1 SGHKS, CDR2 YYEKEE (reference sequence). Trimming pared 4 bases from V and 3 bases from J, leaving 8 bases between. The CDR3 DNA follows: TGTGCCAGCAGCGAATATAACAATCAGCCCCAGCATTTT. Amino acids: CASSEYNNQPQHF.

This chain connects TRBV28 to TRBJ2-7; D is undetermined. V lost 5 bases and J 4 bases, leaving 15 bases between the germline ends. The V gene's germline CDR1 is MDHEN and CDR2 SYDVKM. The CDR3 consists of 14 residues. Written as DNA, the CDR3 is TGTGCCAGCAGTCCCAGTACGACACCATACGAGCAGTACTTC. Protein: CASSPSTTPYEQYF.

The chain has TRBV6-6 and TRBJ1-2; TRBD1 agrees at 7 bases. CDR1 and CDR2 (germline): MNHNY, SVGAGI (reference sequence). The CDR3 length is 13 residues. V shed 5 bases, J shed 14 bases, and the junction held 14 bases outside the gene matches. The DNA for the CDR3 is TGTGCCAGCAGTAAGACAGGGCTTCTTGGTCGGACCTTC. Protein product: CASSKTGLLGRTF.

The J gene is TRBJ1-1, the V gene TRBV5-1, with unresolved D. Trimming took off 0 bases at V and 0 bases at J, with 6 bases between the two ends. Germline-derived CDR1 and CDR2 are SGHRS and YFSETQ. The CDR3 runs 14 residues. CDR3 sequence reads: CASSLDGMNTEAFF. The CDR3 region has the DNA TGCGCCAGCAGCTTGGACGGGATGAACACTGAAGCTTTCTTT.

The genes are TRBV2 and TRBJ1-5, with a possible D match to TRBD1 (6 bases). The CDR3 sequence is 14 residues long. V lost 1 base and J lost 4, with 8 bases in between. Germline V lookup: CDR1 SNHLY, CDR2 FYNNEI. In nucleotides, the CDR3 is TGTGCCAGCAGTGAAGACAGGGTTAATCAGCCCCAGCATTTT. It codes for CASSEDRVNQPQHF.

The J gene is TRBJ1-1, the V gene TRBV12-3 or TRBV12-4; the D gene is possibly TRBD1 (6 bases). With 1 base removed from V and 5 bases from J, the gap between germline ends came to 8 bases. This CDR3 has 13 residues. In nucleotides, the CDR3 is TGTGCCAGCAGTTTAGGGGGGCAGACTGAAGCTTTCTTT. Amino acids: CASSLGGQTEAFF.